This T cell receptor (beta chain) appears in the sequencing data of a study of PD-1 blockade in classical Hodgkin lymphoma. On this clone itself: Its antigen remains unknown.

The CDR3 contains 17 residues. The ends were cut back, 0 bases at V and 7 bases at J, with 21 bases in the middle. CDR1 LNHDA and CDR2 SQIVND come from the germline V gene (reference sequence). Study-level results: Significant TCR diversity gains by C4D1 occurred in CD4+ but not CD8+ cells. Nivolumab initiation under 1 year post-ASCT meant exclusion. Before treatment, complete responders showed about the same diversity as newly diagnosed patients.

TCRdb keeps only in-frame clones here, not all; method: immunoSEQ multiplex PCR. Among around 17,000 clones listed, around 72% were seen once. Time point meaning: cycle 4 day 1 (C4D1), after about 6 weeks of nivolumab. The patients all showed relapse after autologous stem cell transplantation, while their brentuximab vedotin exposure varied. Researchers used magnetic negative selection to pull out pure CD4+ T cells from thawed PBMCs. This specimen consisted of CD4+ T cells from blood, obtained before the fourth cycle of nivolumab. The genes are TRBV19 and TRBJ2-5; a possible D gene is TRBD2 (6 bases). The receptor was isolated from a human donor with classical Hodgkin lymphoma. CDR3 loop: CASSIDSPSSVSGTQYF. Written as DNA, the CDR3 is TGTGCCAGTAGTATAGATTCTCCCTCTAGCGTCTCGGGGACCCAGTACTTC. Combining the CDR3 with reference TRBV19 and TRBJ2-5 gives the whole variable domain DGGITQSPKYLFRKEGQNVTLSCEQNLNHDAMYWYRQDPGQGLRLIYYSQIVNDFQKGDIAEGYSVSREKKESFPLTVTSAQKNPTAFYLCASSIDSPSSVSGTQYFGPGTRLLVL.